The rows below give T cell receptor beta chains drawn from one sample of a study of T cell responses to AZD1222 COVID-19 vaccine. TCRdb's table, derived via immunoSEQ multiplex PCR, lists solely in-frame clones and lacks some. Of 120,000 to 150,000 clones detected, 80% to 90% appear once; the ten largest clones hold 4.5% to 6%. The sample here was peripheral blood, taken on day 0 of AZD1222 vaccination. The origin of the receptors is an adult in good health. The CDR3 runs from the conserved cysteine through the conserved F or W.

j_call v_call cdr3_aa
TRBJ1-1 TRBV24-1 CATATDGAKAFF
TRBJ1-6 TRBV18 CASSPTDGNSPLHF
TRBJ1-2 TRBV12-3/TRBV12-4 CASTEEGYGYTF
TRBJ1-3 TRBV19 CASRRELFSGNTIYF
TRBJ2-4 TRBV6-5 CASSYDLNLAKNIQYF
TRBJ2-4 TRBV7-2 CASSSPGQGAEGNIQYF
TRBJ2-5 TRBV2 CASGGNRVLETQYF
TRBJ2-5 TRBV4-1 CASSHEDGETQYF
TRBJ1-3 TRBV28 CASSSHPFGSGNTIYF
TRBJ2-7 TRBV6-1 CASSDSINAVYEQYF
TRBJ2-5 TRBV14 CASSQWRGPTEKETQYF
TRBJ1-5 TRBV5-5 CASGTGFNSNQPQHF
TRBJ1-3 TRBV5-4 CASSLSGRDTRF
TRBJ2-7 TRBV7-9 CASSLQGAYEQYF
TRBJ1-2 TRBV5-1 CASSLDGGQGYTF
TRBJ1-5 TRBV12-2 CASRLVRCNFSNQPQHF
TRBJ1-2 TRBV10-3 CAISRGLNYGYTF
TRBJ1-3 TRBV4-1 CASSQETVSGNTIYF
TRBJ1-6 TRBV15 CATSGTYNSPLHF
TRBJ1-2 TRBV27 CASFNGVYGYTF
TRBJ2-5 TRBV5-6 CASSLGVKETQYF
TRBJ2-2 TRBV5-1 CASRRELGTGELFF
TRBJ2-6 TRBV19 CASSIMGAGAANVLTF
TRBJ1-4 TRBV2 CASRATGEKLFF
TRBJ2-7 TRBV28 CASSLLSYEQYF
TRBJ2-1 TRBV6-1 CASSGGLAGVSINEQFF
TRBJ1-3 TRBV6-5 CASRRGLTGNTIYF
TRBJ1-2 TRBV27 CASSLSTGSAWSYGYTF
TRBJ1-4 TRBV28 CASSVRTDSTRKLFF
TRBJ1-6 TRBV7-8 CASSPDRSNSPLHF
TRBJ1-6 TRBV7-3 CASSLSWSSPLHF
TRBJ2-5 TRBV29-1 CSVETADPTQSGQYF